This entry lists 11 T cell receptor beta chains sequenced from one sample in a study of blood T cell repertoires in COVID-19 (dated by TCRdb to the early 2020s). Library creation used the immunoSEQ multiplex PCR assay. TCRdb stores this immuneACCESS table with in-frame sequences only. Part of the clones is absent; in the studies checked, under half of the shortfall reflects unresolved V genes, and no reason is known for the rest. This sample lists roughly 200,000 clones; approximately 86% were detected once. Around 1.4% of the sample is taken by the ten largest. Specimen: peripheral blood. These receptors all come from a young man with active or convalescent COVID-19.

J is TRBJ2-1 and V is TRBV5-1; 8 bases fit TRBD2. This CDR3 is built from 15 residues. Germline CDR1 is SGHRS and CDR2 is YFSETQ. The ends lost 1 base at V and 4 bases at J; junction bases unmatched: 4. The CDR3 region is CASSLNSGSYNEQFF. CDR3 sequence (DNA): TGCGCCAGCAGCTTGAACAGCGGGAGTTACAATGAGCAGTTCTTC.

This clone came up a few times. The rearrangement links TRBV30 to TRBJ1-2, with 10 nucleotides matching TRBD1. In germline, CDR1 is GTSNPN, CDR2 SVGIG (reference sequence). This CDR3 has 16 residues. V dropped 4 bases and J dropped 0; count of bases not matched to a gene: 8. DNA of the CDR3: TGTGCCTGGAAGCGGGACAGGGGTTTAGCTAACTATGGCTACACCTTC. Translation: CAWKRDRGLANYGYTF.

The chain employs TRBV6-5 and TRBJ1-1; 8 bases are a match to TRBD1. V gave up 5 bases and J gave up 5 bases; unmatched junction bases: 10. CDR3 length: 15 amino acids. Germline V gene lookup returns CDR1 MNHEY and CDR2 SVGAGI. CDR3 residues: CASSRRGQGGTEAFF. The CDR3 DNA sequence: TGTGCCAGCAGTCGCCGTGGACAGGGCGGTACTGAAGCTTTCTTT.

This sequence joins TRBV11-3 and TRBJ2-3, with D unclear. The germline V gene encodes CDR1 SGHNT and CDR2 YENEEA. Trimming pared 5 bases from V and 4 bases from J, leaving 7 bases between. CDR3 length: 12 amino acids. CDR3 sequence: CASSSLPDTQYF. For the CDR3, the DNA is TGTGCCAGCAGCAGCCTCCCAGATACGCAGTATTTT. The full variable domain, with the rest looked up from reference TRBV11-3 and TRBJ2-3, is EAGVVQSPRYKIIEKKQPVAFWCNPISGHNTLYWYLQNLGQGPELLIRYENEEAVDDSQLPKDRFSAERLKGVDSTLKIQPAELGDSAVYLCASSSLPDTQYFGPGTRLTVL.

The chain couples TRBV20-1 to TRBJ2-7; D is undetermined. Germline CDR1 and CDR2: DFQATT and SNEGSKA (reference sequence). Trimming shortened V by 0 bases and J by 6 bases, and 3 bases separated the two germline ends. This CDR3 has 10 residues. The CDR3 spells CSARDREQYF. The CDR3 DNA sequence: TGCAGTGCTAGAGATCGCGAGCAGTACTTC.

This chain connects TRBV19 to TRBJ2-3, with D unresolved. Trimming cost V 5 bases and J 0 bases, with 9 bases left between them. Germline V gene sequence: CDR1 LNHDA, CDR2 SQIVND (reference sequence). The CDR3 contains 14 residues. The CDR3 region is CASSSRLSTDTQYF. Here the CDR3 DNA reads TGTGCCAGTAGTTCCAGATTGAGCACAGATACGCAGTATTTT.

This chain links TRBV7-2 with TRBJ1-4; no clear D. This CDR3 region has 15 residues. Trimming shortened V by 5 bases and J by 0 bases, and 10 bases separated the two germline ends. Germline loops: CDR1 SGHTA, CDR2 FQGNSA. Here the CDR3 DNA reads TGTGCCAGCAGCCCTACAGCCGCAACTAATGAAAAACTGTTTTTT. Protein sequence: CASSPTAATNEKLFF.

V is TRBV10-1 and J is TRBJ1-5, with a tentative D call TRBD1 (6 bases). This CDR3 has 14 residues. Germline lookup yields CDR1 WNHNN and CDR2 SYGVQD (reference sequence). V lost 5 bases and J 6 bases, leaving 14 bases between the germline ends. The CDR3 DNA is TGCGCCAGCAGTCTCACAGGGTCCGGTCAGCCCCAGCATTTT. Protein: CASSLTGSGQPQHF.

About this clone itself: Germline is not matched at one junction end, which may reflect a read error. The V and J genes are TRBV7-7 and TRBJ2-1, with D maybe TRBD1 (6 bases). CDR3 size: 15 residues. Germline V CDR1 and CDR2: SSHAT, FNYEAQ (reference sequence). The CDR3 DNA is TGTGCTAGCAGCTACGACAGGAATCCGGACAATGAGCAGTTCTTC. This gives the protein CASSYDRNPDNEQFF.

The chain uses TRBV12-3 or TRBV12-4 and TRBJ1-5; no clear D. CDR3 length: 13 residues. V gave up 3 bases and J gave up 4 bases, with 7 bases separating them. CDR3 region: CASSLGPNQPQHF. The DNA for the CDR3 is TGTGCCAGCAGTTTGGGCCCAAATCAGCCCCAGCATTTT.

This clone was seen at least ten times. The rearrangement links TRBV27 to TRBJ2-2; 8 bases are a match to TRBD1. CDR1 and CDR2 from the germline V gene are MNHEY and SMNVEV (reference sequence). The V gene end was trimmed by 3 bases and the J gene end by 8 bases; junction bases not matched to a gene: 5. The CDR3 contains 14 residues. The CDR3 region has the DNA TGTGCCAGCAGTTTTACTCAGGGGGCGGGGGAGCTGTTTTTT. This translates into CASSFTQGAGELFF.